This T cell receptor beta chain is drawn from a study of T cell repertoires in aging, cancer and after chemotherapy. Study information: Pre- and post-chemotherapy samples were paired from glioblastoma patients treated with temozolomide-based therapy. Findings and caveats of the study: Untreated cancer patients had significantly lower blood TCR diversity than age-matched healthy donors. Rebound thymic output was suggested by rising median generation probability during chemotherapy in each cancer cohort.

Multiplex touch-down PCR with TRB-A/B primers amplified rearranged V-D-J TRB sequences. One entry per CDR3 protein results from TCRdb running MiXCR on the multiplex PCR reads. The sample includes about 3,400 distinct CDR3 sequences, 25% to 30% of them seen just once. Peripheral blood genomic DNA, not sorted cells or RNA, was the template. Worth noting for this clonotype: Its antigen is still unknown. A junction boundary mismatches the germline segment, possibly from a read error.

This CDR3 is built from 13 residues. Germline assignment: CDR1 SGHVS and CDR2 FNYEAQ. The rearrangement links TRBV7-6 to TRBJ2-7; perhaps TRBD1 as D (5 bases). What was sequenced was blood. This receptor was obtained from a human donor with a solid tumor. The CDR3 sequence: CVSSLVARDEQYF. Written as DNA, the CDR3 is TGTGTCAGCAGCTTAGTAGCCAGGGACGAGCAGTACTTC.